This T cell receptor beta chain was obtained from a study of T-cell reconstitution after alpha-beta-depleted transplantation in children. Preparation of the TCRbeta library used unique molecular identifiers. TCRdb redid the calling of the PCR reads with MiXCR, one entry per CDR3 protein. The sample holds about 540,000 distinct CDR3 sequences, around 16% seen once. Trimming took off 6 bases at V and 5 bases at J, with 14 bases between the two ends. Germline assignment: CDR1 SGDLS and CDR2 YYNGEE. The CDR3 sequence is 13 residues long. The chain couples TRBV9 to TRBJ2-5; D call uncertain. This TCR derives from a human donor who donated a stem cell graft to a child with acute lymphoblastic leukemia. The material sequenced was PBMCs from the stem cell graft donor, taken from the stem cell graft. The CDR3 sequence is CASNAVSSETQYF. As DNA, the CDR3 is TGTGCCAGCAACGCGGTTTCATCGGAGACCCAGTACTTC.